Following are 22 T cell receptor beta chains from one sample sequenced in a study of T cell responses to AZD1222 COVID-19 vaccine. Clones were read by immunoSEQ multiplex PCR, and TCRdb kept only the in-frame ones, dropping some. In the table there are fewer than 200,000 clones, just under 90% of which are singletons. Specimen: peripheral blood, collected on day 0 of AZD1222 vaccination. Every receptor here comes from an adult in good health.

The V call is TRBV7-2, the J call TRBJ1-2; 9 nucleotides line up with TRBD1. This CDR3 has 17 residues. CDR1 is SGHTA, CDR2 FQGNSA, per germline. V gave up 5 bases and J gave up 8 bases; unmatched junction bases: 18. CDR3 sequence reads: CASSPQTGGFHTGGYTF. The CDR3, as DNA: TGTGCCAGCAGCCCTCAGACAGGGGGGTTCCATACGGGAGGCTACACCTTC.

The chain uses TRBV7-2 and TRBJ2-5, with unresolved D. In germline, CDR1 is SGHTA, CDR2 FQGNSA. Trimming took 2 bases from V and 4 from J, leaving 5 bases between them. The CDR3 spans 12 residues. The CDR3 reads CASSLNRETQYF. CDR3 DNA: TGTGCCAGCAGCTTAAATCGAGAGACCCAGTACTTC.

This clone occurred a few times. The chain combines TRBV11-1 with TRBJ2-7, with D tentatively TRBD2 (5 bases). The germline V gene has CDR1 SGHAT and CDR2 FQDESV (reference sequence). V was pared by 5 bases and J by 1 base, with 12 bases between. This CDR3 has 14 residues. Here the CDR3 DNA reads TGTGCCAGCAGCCAGTTCGGAGGATCCTACGAGCAGTACTTC. Amino acids: CASSQFGGSYEQYF.

J is TRBJ2-7 and V is TRBV11-1, with 12 bases fitting TRBD1. The CDR3 runs to 14 residues. The V gene's germline CDR1 is SGHAT and CDR2 FQDESV (reference sequence). Trimming cost V 5 bases and J 3 bases; bases outside gene matches: 2. The CDR3 region has the DNA TGTGCCAGCAGCAGGGACAGGGGGCTCTACGAGCAGTACTTC. Its translation is CASSRDRGLYEQYF.

The chain employs TRBV13 and TRBJ1-6; D gene ambiguous. Trimming removed 4 bases at V and 9 bases at J, with 10 bases between. The germline V gene has CDR1 PRHDT and CDR2 FYEKMQ (reference sequence). The CDR3 spans 13 residues. The CDR3 sequence: CASSSIDSSPLHF. CDR3 DNA sequence: TGTGCCAGCAGCTCTATTGATTCTTCACCCCTCCACTTT.

This clone was recorded a few times. This chain uses TRBV6-1 with TRBJ1-6; the D is unclear. The length of the CDR3 is 13 residues. In germline, CDR1 is MNHNS, CDR2 SASEGT. The ends were cut back, 3 bases at V and 10 bases at J, with 10 bases in the middle. The CDR3 spells CASSDVPGSPLHF. DNA of the CDR3: TGTGCCAGCAGTGATGTACCTGGGTCACCCCTCCACTTT.

The gene calls are TRBV11-2 and TRBJ1-4; 9 bases map to TRBD1. The germline V gene has CDR1 SGHAT and CDR2 FQNNGV. The CDR3 sequence is 14 residues long. J was trimmed by 3 bases and V by 5 bases; bases with no gene match: 1. The chain's CDR3 is CASSRTGANEKLFF. CDR3 bases: TGTGCCAGCAGCCGGACAGGGGCTAATGAAAAACTGTTTTTT.

The chain recombines TRBV28 with TRBJ2-1; a weak D match, TRBD2 (5 bases). CDR1 MDHEN and CDR2 SYDVKM come from the germline V gene. The V gene lost 3 bases and the J gene lost 4 bases, with 13 bases spanning the gap. The length of the CDR3 is 15 residues. In DNA, the CDR3 is TGTGCCAGCAGTTTTACGTCCGGCGGGTACAATGAGCAGTTCTTC. This sequence encodes CASSFTSGGYNEQFF.

V and J are TRBV30 and TRBJ1-6; 7 nucleotides match TRBD1. V lost 3 bases and J lost 2; bases outside the gene matches: 10. Germline-derived CDR1 and CDR2 are GTSNPN and SVGIG (reference sequence). This CDR3 contains 17 residues. As DNA, the CDR3 is TGTGCCTGGAGAGACACAGGGGCGGGGGCCTATAATTCACCCCTCCACTTT. The encoded protein is CAWRDTGAGAYNSPLHF.

This chain connects TRBV7-9 to TRBJ2-1; 9 bases fit TRBD1. The junction had 5 bases not matched to a gene; V was cut back by 1 base and J by 1 base. In germline, CDR1 is SEHNR, CDR2 FQNEAQ (reference sequence). CDR3 length: 17 residues. CDR3 loop: CASSLERTGASYNEQFF. CDR3 in DNA: TGTGCCAGCAGCTTAGAGCGGACAGGGGCTTCCTACAATGAGCAGTTCTTC.

CDR3 nucleotides: TGTGCCAGCAGGAACTCCGGGACAGGGAATCAGCCCCAGCATTTT. It is translated as CASRNSGTGNQPQHF. This sequence joins TRBV7-2 and TRBJ1-5; TRBD1 matches at 9 bases. Germline loops: CDR1 SGHTA, CDR2 FQGNSA. The CDR3 covers 15 residues. V dropped 6 bases and J dropped 4; count of bases not matched to a gene: 7.

The chain has TRBV30 and TRBJ1-3, with D unresolved. Trimming removed 0 bases at V and 5 bases at J, with 11 bases between. The CDR3 spans 14 residues. Germline CDR1 GTSNPN, CDR2 SVGIG (reference sequence). In DNA form, the CDR3 reads TGTGCCTGGAGTGTAAGAGAACGGCGAAACACCATATATTTT. Its translation is CAWSVRERRNTIYF.

This chain uses TRBV6-4 with TRBJ2-2; 8 positions match TRBD1. CDR1 and CDR2 (germline): MRHNA, SNTAGT. The V segment lost 8 bases and the J segment 4 bases; nucleotides outside the gene matches: 9. CDR3 length equals 15 residues. The CDR3: CASHPGGTLTGELFF. The DNA for the CDR3 is TGTGCCAGCCATCCAGGGGGCACCCTCACCGGGGAGCTGTTTTTT.

The chain uses TRBV24-1 and TRBJ1-5; 8 bases fit TRBD1. CDR3 length: 15 amino acids. The V gene end was trimmed by 4 bases and the J gene end by 4 bases; junction bases not matched to a gene: 5. Germline V gene lookup returns CDR1 KGHDR and CDR2 SFDVKD. CDR3 nucleotide sequence: TGTGCCACCAGTGACGAGACAGGGGTGAATCAGCCCCAGCATTTT. It translates to CATSDETGVNQPQHF.

This chain links TRBV5-5 with TRBJ1-5; D might be TRBD1 (5 bases). Trimming stripped 4 bases from V and 3 bases from J, with 14 bases between. The CDR3 is made up of 15 amino acids. Germline V gene lookup returns CDR1 SGHKS and CDR2 YYEKEE (reference sequence). The CDR3 region is CASSVLGRYNQPQHF. For the CDR3, the DNA is TGTGCCAGCAGCGTCCTGGGACGGTACAATCAGCCCCAGCATTTT.

The chain carries TRBV25-1 and TRBJ1-5; D is undetermined. CDR1 is MGHDK, CDR2 SYGVNS, per germline. V lost 8 bases and J lost 4, with 15 bases in between. The CDR3 loop spans 14 amino acids. Here the CDR3 DNA reads TGTGCCAGCTCGACCACTGGATCAAATCAGCCCCAGCATTTT. This translates into CASSTTGSNQPQHF.

The CDR3 DNA reads as TGTGCCAGCAGCTATGAACTAGCGGGAGGGGGCGAGCAGTACTTC. It encodes CASSYELAGGGEQYF. The chain has TRBV6-6 and TRBJ2-7, with 13 bases fitting TRBD2. CDR1 MNHNY and CDR2 SVGAGI come from the germline V gene (reference sequence). V was clipped by 6 bases and J by 6 bases; unmatched bases: 8. There are 15 residues in the CDR3.

CDR3 bases: TGTGCCAGCAGTTCCCGGGTCTCAGGGAGTTATAATTCACCCCTCCACTTT. It specifies CASSSRVSGSYNSPLHF. This sequence joins TRBV27 and TRBJ1-6, with D perhaps TRBD1 (5 bases). Trimming shortened V by 4 bases and J by 4 bases, and 17 bases separated the two germline ends. In germline, CDR1 is MNHEY, CDR2 SMNVEV (reference sequence). The CDR3 totals 17 residues.

The chain carries TRBV7-2 and TRBJ2-1; 9 bases are shared with TRBD1. Germline V gene sequence: CDR1 SGHTA, CDR2 FQGNSA. The CDR3 has 16 amino acids. V dropped 0 bases and J dropped 2; count of bases not matched to a gene: 2. Written as DNA, the CDR3 is TGTGCCAGCAGCTTAGCACAGGGGGCGGCCTACAATGAGCAGTTCTTC. As protein: CASSLAQGAAYNEQFF.

The chain is built from TRBV11-2 and TRBJ1-5; 8 bases agree with TRBD1. There are 15 residues in the CDR3. From germline, CDR1 is SGHAT and CDR2 FQNNGV. The V gene end was trimmed by 5 bases and the J gene end by 4 bases; junction bases not matched to a gene: 7. CDR3 region: CASSTGQGGNQPQHF. The CDR3 DNA reads TGTGCCAGCAGCACCGGACAGGGAGGGAATCAGCCCCAGCATTTT.

The V and J genes are TRBV18 and TRBJ1-3, with TRBD1 matching over 7 bases. The J segment lost 3 bases and the V segment lost 4 bases, leaving 12 bases of the junction unmatched. The V gene's germline CDR1 is KGHSH and CDR2 LQKENI. The length of the CDR3 is 17 residues. Here the CDR3 DNA reads TGTGCCAGCTCACGGGACAGTCCTCCAGTTGGTGGAAACACCATATATTTT. Translation gives CASSRDSPPVGGNTIYF.

The chain recombines TRBV12-3 or TRBV12-4 with TRBJ1-2, with D possibly TRBD1 on 5 matching bases. This CDR3 has 13 residues. V was shortened by 3 bases and J by 5 bases, with 10 bases between the two germline ends. The CDR3 spells CASSFLTEYGYTF. DNA of the CDR3: TGTGCCAGCAGTTTCTTGACAGAGTATGGCTACACCTTC.